A single T cell receptor (beta chain) is shown here with its context. This record belongs to a study of shared clonotypes between healthy human individuals. The table came from immunoSEQ multiplex PCR; TCRdb's copy has only in-frame clones and leaves some out. The sample yields about 1.1 million clones, about 84% seen once. Germline V lookup: CDR1 SGHAT, CDR2 FQNNGV. Trimming removed 5 bases at V and 4 bases at J, with 25 bases between. The CDR3 totals 18 residues. Material: memory CD4+ T cells from PBMCs. Subset noted: CD45RA-negative fraction. The rearrangement joins TRBV11-2 to TRBJ2-3; a weak D match, TRBD2 (5 bases). The receptor's source is a man between 18 and 29 years old in good health. Some clones in this sample may be carry-over from other donors' samples. The CDR3 DNA reads TGTGCCAGCAGCGGGCGAGGCGGAGCGGCGTTGTTCCCAGATACGCAGTATTTT. As protein: CASSGRGGAALFPDTQYF.